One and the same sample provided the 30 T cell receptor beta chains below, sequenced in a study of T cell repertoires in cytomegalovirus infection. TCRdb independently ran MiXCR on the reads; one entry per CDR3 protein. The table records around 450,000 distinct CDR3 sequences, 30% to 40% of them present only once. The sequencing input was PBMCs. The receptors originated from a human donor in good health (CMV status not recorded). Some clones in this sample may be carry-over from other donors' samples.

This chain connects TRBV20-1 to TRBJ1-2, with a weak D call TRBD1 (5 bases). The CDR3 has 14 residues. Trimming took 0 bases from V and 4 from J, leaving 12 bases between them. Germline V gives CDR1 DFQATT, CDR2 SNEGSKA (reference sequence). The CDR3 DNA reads TGCAGTGCTAGAGATGGGGGGATGGTCTATGGCTACACCTTC. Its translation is CSARDGGMVYGYTF.

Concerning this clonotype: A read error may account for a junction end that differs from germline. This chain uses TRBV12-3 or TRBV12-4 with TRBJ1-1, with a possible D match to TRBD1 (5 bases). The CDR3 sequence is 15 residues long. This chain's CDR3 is CDSSWFRAKNTEAFF. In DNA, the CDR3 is TGTGACAGCAGTTGGTTCAGGGCAAAGAACACTGAAGCTTTCTTT.

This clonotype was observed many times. The CDR3 nucleotides are TGTGCCAGCAGCTCGGGACTAGCGGGAGAGTACTTC. This encodes CASSSGLAGEYF. The chain combines TRBV7-2 with TRBJ2-5, with 14 bases aligning to TRBD2. The germline V gene has CDR1 SGHTA and CDR2 FQGNSA. V shed 4 bases and J 12 bases; nucleotides not matched to a gene: 1. The CDR3 covers 12 residues.

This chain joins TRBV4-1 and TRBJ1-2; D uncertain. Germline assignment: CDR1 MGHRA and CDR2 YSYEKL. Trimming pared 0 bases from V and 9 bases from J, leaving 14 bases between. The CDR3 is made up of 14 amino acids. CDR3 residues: CASSQDSGDNRYTF. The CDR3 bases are TGCGCCAGCAGCCAAGACTCAGGAGACAATCGCTACACCTTC.

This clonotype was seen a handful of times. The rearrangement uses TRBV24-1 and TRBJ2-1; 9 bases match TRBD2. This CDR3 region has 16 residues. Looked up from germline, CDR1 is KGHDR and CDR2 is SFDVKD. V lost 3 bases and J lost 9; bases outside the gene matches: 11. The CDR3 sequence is CATSDQTSGRGGEQFF. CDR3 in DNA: TGTGCCACCAGTGATCAGACTAGCGGTCGGGGGGGTGAGCAGTTCTTC.

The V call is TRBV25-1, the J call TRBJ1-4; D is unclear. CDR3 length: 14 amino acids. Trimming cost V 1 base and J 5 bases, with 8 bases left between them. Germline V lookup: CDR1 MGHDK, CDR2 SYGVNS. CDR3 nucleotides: TGTGCCAGCAGTGAATTGGGCAAAAATGAAAAACTGTTTTTT. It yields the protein CASSELGKNEKLFF.

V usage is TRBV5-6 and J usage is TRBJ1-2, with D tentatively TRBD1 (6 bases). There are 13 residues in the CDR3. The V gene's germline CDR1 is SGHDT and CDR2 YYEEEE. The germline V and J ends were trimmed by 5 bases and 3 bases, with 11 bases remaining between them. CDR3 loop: CASRYRTDYGYTF. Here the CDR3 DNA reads TGTGCCAGCAGGTACCGGACAGACTATGGCTACACCTTC.

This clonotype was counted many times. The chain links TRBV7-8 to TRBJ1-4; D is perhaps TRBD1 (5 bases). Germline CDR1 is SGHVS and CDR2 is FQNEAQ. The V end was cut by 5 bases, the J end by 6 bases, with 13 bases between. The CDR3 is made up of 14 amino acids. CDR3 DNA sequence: TGTGCCAGCAGCCACGGAAGGGGTGATGAAAAACTGTTTTTT. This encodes CASSHGRGDEKLFF.

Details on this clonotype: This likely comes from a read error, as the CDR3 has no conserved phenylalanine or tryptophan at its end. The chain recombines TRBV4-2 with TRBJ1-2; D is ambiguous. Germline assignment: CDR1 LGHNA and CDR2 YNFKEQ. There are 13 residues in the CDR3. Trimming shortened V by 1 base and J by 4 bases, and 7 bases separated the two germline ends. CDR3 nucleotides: TGTGCCAGCAGCCAAGGGGCGGGCTATGGCTACACCTTA. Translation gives CASSQGAGYGYTL.

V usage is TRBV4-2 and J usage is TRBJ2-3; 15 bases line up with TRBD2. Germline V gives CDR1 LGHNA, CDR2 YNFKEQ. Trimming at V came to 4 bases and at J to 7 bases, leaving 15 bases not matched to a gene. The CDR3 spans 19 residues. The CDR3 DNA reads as TGTGCCAGCAGCCGGAACCCCGGGACTAGCGGGGGGAAATGGTATACGCAGTATTTT. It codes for CASSRNPGTSGGKWYTQYF.

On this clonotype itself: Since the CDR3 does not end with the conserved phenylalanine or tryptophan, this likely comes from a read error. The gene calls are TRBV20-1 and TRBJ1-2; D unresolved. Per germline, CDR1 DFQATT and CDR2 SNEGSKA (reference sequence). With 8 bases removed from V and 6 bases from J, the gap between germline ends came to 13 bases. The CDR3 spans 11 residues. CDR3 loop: CSSGLRDGYTS. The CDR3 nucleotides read TGCAGTAGCGGGCTTCGGGATGGCTACACCTCC.

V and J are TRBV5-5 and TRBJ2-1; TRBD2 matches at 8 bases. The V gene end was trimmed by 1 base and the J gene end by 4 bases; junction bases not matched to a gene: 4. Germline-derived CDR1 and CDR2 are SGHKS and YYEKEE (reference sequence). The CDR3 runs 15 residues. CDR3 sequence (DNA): TGTGCCAGCAGCTTGACTAGCGGACAATACAATGAGCAGTTCTTC. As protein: CASSLTSGQYNEQFF.

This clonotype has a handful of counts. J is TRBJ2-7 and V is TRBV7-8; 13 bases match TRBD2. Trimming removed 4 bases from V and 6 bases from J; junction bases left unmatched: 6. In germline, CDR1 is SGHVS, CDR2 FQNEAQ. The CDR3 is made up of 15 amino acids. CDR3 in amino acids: CASSYWTSGGGEQYF. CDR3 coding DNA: TGTGCCAGCAGCTACTGGACTAGCGGGGGAGGCGAGCAGTACTTC. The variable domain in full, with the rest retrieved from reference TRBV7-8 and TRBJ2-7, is GAGVSQSPRYKVAKRGQDVALRCDPISGHVSLFWYQQALGQGPEFLTYFQNEAQLDKSGLPSDRFFAERPEGSVSTLKIQRTQQEDSAVYLCASSYWTSGGGEQYFGPGTRLTVT.

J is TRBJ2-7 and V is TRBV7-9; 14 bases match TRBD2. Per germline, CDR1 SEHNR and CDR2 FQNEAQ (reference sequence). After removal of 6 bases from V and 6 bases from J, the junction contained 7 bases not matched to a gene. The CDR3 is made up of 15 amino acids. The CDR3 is CASSPAGTSGGEQYF. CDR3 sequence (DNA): TGTGCCAGCAGTCCAGCCGGGACTAGCGGGGGCGAGCAGTACTTC.

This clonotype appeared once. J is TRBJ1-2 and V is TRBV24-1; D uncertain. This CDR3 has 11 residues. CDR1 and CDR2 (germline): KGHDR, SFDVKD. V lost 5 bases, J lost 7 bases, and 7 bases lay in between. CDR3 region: CATSGSFGYTF. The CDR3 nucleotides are TGTGCCACCAGTGGGTCCTTTGGCTACACCTTC.

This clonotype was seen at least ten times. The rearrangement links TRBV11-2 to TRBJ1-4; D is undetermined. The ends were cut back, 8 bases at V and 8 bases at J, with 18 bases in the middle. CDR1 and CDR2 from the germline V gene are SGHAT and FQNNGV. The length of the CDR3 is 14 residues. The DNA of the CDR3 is TGTGCCAGCCGACAACCCGGGGAGGAGGAAAAACTGTTTTTT. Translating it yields CASRQPGEEEKLFF.

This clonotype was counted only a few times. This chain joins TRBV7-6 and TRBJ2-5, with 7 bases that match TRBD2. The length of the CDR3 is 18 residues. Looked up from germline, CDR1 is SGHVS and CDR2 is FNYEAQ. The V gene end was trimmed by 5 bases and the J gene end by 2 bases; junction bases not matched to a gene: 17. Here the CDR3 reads CASSPGRLAEGLQETQYF. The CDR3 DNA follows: TGTGCCAGCAGCCCGGGCCGGCTAGCGGAGGGCTTACAAGAGACCCAGTACTTC. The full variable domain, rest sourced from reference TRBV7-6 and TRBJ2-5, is GAGVSQSPRYKVTKRGQDVALRCDPISGHVSLYWYRQALGQGPEFLTYFNYEAQQDKSGLPNDRFSAERPEGSISTLTIQRTEQRDSAMYRCASSPGRLAEGLQETQYFGPGTRLLVL.

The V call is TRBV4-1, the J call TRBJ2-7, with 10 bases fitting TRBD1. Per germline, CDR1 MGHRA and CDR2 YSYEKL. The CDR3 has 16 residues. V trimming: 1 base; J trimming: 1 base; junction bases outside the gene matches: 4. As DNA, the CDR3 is TGCGCCAGCAGCCAAGTTGGGACAGGGGTTTCCTACGAGCAGTACTTC. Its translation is CASSQVGTGVSYEQYF.

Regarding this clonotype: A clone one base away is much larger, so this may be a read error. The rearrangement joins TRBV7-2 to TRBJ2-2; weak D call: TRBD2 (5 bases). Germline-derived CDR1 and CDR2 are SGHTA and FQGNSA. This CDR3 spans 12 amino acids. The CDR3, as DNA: TGTGCCAGCAGAAGCCCGGTCGGGGAGCTGTTATTT. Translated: CASRSPVGELLF. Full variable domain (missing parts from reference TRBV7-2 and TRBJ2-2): GAGVSQSPSNKVTEKGKDVELRCDPISGHTALYWYRQSLGQGLEFLIYFQGNSAPDKSGLPSDRFSAERTGGSVSTLTIQRTQQEDSAVYLCASRSPVGELLFGEGSRLTVL.

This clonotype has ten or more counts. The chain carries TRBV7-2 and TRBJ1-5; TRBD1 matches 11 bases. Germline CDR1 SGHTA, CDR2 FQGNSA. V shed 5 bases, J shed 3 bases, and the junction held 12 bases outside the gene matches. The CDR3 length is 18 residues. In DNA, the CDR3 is TGTGCCAGCAGCCCACGGACAGGGGGCTGGGGTACCAATCAGCCCCAGCATTTT. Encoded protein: CASSPRTGGWGTNQPQHF.

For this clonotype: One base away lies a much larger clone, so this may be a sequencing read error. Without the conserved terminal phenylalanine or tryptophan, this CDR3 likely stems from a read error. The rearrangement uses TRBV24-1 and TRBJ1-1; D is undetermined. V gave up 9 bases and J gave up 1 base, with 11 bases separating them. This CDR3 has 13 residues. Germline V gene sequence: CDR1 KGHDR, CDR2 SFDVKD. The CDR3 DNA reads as TGTGCCACCTCCCACGGACCGAACACTGAAGCTTTCTGT. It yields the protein CATSHGPNTEAFC.

CDR3: CASSSTIRDRRNSPLHF. CDR3 sequence (DNA): TGTGCCAGCAGCTCAACAATCCGGGACAGGCGTAATTCACCCCTCCACTTT. The chain has TRBV7-2 and TRBJ1-6; 8 bases map to TRBD1. CDR1 is SGHTA, CDR2 FQGNSA, per germline. J gave up 6 bases and V 4 bases, and 11 bases lay outside the gene matches. This CDR3 is 17 amino acids long.

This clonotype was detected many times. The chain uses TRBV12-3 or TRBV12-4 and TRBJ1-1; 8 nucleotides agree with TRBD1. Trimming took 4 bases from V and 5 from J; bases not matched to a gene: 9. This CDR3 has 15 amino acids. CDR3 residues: CASSSADRVRTEAFF. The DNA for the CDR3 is TGTGCCAGCAGTTCCGCGGACAGGGTAAGGACTGAAGCTTTCTTT.

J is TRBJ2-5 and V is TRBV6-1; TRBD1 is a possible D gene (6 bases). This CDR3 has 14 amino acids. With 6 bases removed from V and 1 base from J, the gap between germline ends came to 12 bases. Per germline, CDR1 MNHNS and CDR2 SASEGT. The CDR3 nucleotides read TGTGCCAGCAGCGTGGGGACATCCCAAGAGACCCAGTACTTC. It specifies CASSVGTSQETQYF.

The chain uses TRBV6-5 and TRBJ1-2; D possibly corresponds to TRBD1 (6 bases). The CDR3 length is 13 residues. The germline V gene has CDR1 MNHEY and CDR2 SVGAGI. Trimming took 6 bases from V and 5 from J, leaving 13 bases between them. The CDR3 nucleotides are TGTGCCAGCAGGTGGGGGGCTGAATATGGCTACACCTTC. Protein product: CASRWGAEYGYTF.

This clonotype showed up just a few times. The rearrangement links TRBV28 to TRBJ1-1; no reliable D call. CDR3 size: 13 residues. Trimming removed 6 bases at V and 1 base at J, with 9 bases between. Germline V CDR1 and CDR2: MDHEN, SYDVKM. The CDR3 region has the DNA TGTGCCAGCAGGTCGTGGAGGAACACTGAAGCTTTCTTT. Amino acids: CASRSWRNTEAFF.

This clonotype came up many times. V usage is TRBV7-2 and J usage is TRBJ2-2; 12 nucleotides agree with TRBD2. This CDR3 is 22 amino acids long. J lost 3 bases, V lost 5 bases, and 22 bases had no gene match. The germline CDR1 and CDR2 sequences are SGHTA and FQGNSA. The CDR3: CASSTRFTSGGPSIHYTGELFF. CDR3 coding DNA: TGTGCCAGCAGCACCCGGTTTACTAGCGGGGGGCCTTCGATTCACTACACCGGGGAGCTGTTTTTT. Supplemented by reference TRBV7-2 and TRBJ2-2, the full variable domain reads GAGVSQSPSNKVTEKGKDVELRCDPISGHTALYWYRQSLGQGLEFLIYFQGNSAPDKSGLPSDRFSAERTGGSVSTLTIQRTQQEDSAVYLCASSTRFTSGGPSIHYTGELFFGEGSRLTVL.

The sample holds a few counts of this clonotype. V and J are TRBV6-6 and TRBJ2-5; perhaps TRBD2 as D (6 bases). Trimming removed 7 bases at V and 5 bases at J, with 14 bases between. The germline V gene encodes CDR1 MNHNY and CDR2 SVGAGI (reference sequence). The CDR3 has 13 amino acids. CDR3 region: CASTAGWMETQYF. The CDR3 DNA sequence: TGTGCCAGCACCGCGGGGTGGATGGAGACCCAGTACTTC.

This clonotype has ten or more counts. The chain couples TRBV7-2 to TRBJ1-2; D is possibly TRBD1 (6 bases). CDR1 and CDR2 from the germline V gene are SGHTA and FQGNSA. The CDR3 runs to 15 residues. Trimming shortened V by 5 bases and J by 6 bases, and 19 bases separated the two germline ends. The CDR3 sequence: CASSAGAWGADGYTF. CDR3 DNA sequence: TGTGCCAGCAGCGCGGGGGCTTGGGGGGCGGATGGCTACACCTTC.

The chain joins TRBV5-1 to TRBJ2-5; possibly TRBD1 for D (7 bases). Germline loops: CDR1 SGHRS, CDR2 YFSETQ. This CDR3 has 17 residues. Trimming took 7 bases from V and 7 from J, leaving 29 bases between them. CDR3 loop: CASALGGRDRIPGTQYF. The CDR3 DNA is TGCGCCAGCGCACTGGGGGGAAGGGACAGAATCCCTGGGACCCAGTACTTC.